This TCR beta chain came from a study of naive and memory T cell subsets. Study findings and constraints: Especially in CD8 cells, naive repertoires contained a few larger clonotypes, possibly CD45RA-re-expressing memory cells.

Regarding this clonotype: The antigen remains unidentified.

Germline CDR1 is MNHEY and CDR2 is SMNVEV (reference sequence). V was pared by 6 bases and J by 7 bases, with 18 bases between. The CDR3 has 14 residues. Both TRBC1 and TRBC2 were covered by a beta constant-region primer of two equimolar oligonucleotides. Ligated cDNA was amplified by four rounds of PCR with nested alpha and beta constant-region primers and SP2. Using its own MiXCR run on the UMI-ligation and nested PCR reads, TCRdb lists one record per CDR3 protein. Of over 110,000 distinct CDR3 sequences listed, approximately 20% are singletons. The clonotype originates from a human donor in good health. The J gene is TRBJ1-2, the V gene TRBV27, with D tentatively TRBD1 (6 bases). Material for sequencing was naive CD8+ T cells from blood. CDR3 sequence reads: CASSSEAGAVGYTF. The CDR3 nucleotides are TGTGCCAGCAGCTCCGAGGCGGGGGCGGTTGGCTACACCTTC.